This record looks at one T cell receptor beta chain sequence and its context. Its specific antigen is unknown. Base quality data are lacking; no much larger clone is found one base away. Sequencing instrument: Illumina HiSeq 1500. TCRdb reprocessed the public reads (quality trimming at Q25 with fastp, clone calling with MiXCR) and kept in-frame beta chains. Entries are consolidated by CDR3 protein sequence, retaining the most common genes and DNA. The sample includes about 500,000 distinct CDR3 sequences, with 33% observed a single time. The top ten hold 17% of the sample. CDR1 and CDR2 (SQVTM, ANQGSEA) derive from the germline V gene. Trimming takes 3 bases from V and 3 bases from J, and the germline ends sit 9 bases apart. The CDR3 holds 13 amino acids from the cysteine to the phenylalanine. Of all the DNA, just the CDR3 is kept, 39 bases in frame from base 1. The sample's treatment or condition label, decoded: in vitro stimulation with specific CMV peptide epitopes to enrich CMV-specific T cells.

This sample is part of a study of T cell repertoires in cytomegalovirus infection (dated by TCRdb to between 2018 and 2021). General notes on the study: Peptide stimulations targeted recently identified HLA-C-restricted CMV epitopes, whose presentation resists viral immunomodulation, together with well-studied HLA-B-restricted epitopes. Donor HLA type was relevant to the analysis, because carriage of CMV infection together with the matching HLA type was indicated by public TCR beta signatures. What the work shows at the level of the full study, not this receptor alone: In both this cohort and an independent cohort of over 350 donors, the cumulative frequency of public TCR beta family members distinguished carriers of CMV infection plus the relevant HLA type. The ex vivo response was dominated by HLA-C-restricted CMV-specific TCR beta clonotypes, which also provided the single most frequent clonotype in two of eight donors.

The sequence came from a human donor in good health (CMV status not recorded). Some clones in this sample may be carry-over from other donors' samples. The sequence joins TRBV29-1 to TRBJ2-1, with a weak D call of TRBD1 (5 bases match). Sequenced material: cultured PBMCs, taken from culture after CMV antigen stimulation. The bases are TGCAGCGTTGAGACGACAGACTACAATGAGCAGTTCTTC. Its coded protein is CSVETTDYNEQFF.